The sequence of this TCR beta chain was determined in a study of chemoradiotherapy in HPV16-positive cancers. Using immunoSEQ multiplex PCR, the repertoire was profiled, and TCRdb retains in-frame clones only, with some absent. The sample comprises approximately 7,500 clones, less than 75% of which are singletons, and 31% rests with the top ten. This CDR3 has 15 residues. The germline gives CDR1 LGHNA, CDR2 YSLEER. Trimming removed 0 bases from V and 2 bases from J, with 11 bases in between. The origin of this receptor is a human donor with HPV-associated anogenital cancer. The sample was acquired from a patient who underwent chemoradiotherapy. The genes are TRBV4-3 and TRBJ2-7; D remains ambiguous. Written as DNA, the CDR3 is TGCGCCAGCAGCCAAGAACGGCGAGCGCCCTACGAGCAGTACTTC. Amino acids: CASSQERRAPYEQYF.